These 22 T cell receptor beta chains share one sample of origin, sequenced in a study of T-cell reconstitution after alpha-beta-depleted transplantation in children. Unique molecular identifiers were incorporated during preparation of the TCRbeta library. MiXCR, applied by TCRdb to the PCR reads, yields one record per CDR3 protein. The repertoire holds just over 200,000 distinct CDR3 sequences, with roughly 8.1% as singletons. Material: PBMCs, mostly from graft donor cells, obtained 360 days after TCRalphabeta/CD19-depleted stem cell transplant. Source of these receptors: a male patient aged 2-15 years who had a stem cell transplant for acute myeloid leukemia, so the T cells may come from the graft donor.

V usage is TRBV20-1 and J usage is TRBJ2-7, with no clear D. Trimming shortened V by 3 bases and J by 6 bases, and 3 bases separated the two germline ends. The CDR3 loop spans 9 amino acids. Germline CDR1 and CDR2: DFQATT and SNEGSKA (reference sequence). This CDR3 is CSARGEQYF. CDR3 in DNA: TGCAGTGCTAGGGGCGAGCAGTACTTC.

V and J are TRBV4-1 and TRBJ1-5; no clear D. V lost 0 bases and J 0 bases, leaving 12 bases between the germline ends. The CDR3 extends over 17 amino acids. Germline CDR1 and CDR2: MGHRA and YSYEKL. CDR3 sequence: CASSQEGSVYSNQPQHF. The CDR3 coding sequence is TGCGCCAGCAGCCAAGAAGGGTCAGTATATAGCAATCAGCCCCAGCATTTT.

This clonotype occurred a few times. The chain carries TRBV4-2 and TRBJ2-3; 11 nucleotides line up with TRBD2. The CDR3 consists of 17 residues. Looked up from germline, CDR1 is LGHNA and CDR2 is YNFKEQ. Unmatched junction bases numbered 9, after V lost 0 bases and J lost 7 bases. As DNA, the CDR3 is TGTGCCAGCAGCCAAGATCCGATAGCGGGGGGGCAGCATACGCAGTATTTT. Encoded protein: CASSQDPIAGGQHTQYF.

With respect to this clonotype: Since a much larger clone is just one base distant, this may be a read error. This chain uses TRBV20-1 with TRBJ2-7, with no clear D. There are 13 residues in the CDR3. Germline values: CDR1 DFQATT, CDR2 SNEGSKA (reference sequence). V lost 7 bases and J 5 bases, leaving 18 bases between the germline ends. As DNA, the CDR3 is TGCAGTGGTTCCCACCCTGGACGGCACGAGCAGTACTTC. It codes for CSGSHPGRHEQYF.

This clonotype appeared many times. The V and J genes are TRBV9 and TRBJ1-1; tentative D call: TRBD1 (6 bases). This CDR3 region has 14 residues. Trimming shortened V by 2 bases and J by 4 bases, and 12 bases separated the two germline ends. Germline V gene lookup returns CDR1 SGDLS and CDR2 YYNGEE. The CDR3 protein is CASSVTGLGTEAFF. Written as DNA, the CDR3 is TGTGCCAGCAGCGTTACAGGGTTGGGCACTGAAGCTTTCTTT.

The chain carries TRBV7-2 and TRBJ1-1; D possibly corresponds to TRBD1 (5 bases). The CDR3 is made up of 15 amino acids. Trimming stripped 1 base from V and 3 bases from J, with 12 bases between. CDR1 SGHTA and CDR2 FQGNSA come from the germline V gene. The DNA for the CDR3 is TGTGCCAGCAGCTTAGTAGGGGCAGACTACACTGAAGCTTTCTTT. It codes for CASSLVGADYTEAFF.

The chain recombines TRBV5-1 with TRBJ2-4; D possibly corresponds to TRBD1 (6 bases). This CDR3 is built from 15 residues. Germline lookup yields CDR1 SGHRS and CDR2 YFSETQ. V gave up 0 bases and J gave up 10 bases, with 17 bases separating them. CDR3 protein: CASSLEAGATGIQYF. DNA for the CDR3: TGCGCCAGCAGCTTGGAAGCAGGGGCCACGGGGATTCAGTACTTC.

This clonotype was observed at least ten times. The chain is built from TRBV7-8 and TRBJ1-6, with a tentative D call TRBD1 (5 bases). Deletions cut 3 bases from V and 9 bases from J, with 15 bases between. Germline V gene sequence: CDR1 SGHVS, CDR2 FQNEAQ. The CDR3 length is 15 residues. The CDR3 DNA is TGTGCCAGCAGCTTGGGGCAGGAATCGGGTTCACCCCTCCACTTT. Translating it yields CASSLGQESGSPLHF.

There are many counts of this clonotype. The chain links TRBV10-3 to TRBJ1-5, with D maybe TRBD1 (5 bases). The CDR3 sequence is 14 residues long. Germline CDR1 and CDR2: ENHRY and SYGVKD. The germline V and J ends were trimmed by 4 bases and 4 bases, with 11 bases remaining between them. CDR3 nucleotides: TGTGCCATCAGTGTGGGGCAGCAGAATCAGCCCCAGCATTTT. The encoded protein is CAISVGQQNQPQHF.

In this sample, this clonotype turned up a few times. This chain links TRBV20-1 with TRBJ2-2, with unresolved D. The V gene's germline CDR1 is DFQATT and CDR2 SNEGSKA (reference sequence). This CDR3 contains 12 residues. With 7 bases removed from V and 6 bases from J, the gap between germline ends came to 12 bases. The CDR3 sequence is CSVSMPAGELFF. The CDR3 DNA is TGCAGTGTTTCGATGCCGGCCGGGGAGCTGTTTTTT.

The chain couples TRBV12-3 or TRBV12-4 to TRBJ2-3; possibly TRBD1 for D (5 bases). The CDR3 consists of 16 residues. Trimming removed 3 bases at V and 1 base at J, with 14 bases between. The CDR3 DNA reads TGTGCCAGCAGTTTTATTGCTTGGGGCCGCACAGATACGCAGTATTTT. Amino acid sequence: CASSFIAWGRTDTQYF.

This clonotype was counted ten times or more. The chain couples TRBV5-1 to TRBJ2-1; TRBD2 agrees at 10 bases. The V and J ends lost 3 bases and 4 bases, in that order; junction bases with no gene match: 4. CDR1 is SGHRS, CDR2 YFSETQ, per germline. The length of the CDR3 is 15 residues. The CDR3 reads CASSSRTSGYNEQFF. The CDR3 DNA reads TGCGCCAGCAGCTCCAGGACTAGCGGATACAATGAGCAGTTCTTC.

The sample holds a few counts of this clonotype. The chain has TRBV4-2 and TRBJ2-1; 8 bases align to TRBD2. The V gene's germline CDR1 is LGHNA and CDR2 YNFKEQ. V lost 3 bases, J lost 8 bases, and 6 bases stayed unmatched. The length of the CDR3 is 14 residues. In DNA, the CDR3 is TGTGCCAGCAGCCACGCGGGAGGTGTTGATGAGCAGTTCTTC. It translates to CASSHAGGVDEQFF.

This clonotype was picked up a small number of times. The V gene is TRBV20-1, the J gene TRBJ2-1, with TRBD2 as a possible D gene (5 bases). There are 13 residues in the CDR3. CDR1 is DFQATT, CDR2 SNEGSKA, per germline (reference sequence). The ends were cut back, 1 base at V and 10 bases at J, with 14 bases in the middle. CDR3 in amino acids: CSARVSEAAEQFF. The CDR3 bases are TGCAGTGCTAGAGTTTCCGAAGCGGCAGAGCAGTTCTTC.

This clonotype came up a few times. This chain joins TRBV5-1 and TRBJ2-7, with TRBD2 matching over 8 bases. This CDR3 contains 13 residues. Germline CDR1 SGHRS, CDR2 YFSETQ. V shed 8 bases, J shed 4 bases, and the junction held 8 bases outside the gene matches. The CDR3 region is CASRGGQAYEQYF. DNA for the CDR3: TGCGCCAGTCGGGGGGGTCAGGCGTACGAGCAGTACTTC.

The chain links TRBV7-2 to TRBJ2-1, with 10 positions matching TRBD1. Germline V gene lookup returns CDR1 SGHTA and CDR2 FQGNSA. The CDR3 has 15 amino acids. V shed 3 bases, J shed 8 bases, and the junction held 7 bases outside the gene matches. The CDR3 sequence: CASSLTGGDGDEQFF. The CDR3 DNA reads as TGTGCCAGCAGCTTGACAGGGGGCGATGGTGATGAGCAGTTCTTC.

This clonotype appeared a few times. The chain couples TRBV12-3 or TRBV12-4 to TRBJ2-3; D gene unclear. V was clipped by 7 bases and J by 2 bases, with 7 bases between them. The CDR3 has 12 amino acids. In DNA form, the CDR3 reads TGTGCCAGCACGACGTTCACAGATACGCAGTATTTT. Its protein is CASTTFTDTQYF.

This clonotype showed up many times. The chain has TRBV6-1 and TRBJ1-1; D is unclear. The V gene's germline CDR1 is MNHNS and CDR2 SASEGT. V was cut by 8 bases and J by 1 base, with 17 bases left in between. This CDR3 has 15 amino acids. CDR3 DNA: TGTGCCAGCGCCCGATTATTGGACGGGAACACTGAAGCTTTCTTT. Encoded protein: CASARLLDGNTEAFF.

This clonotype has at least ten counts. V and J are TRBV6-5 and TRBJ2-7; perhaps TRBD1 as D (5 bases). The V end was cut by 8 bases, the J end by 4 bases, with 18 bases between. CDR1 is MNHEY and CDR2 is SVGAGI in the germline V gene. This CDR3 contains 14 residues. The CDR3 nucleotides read TGTGCCAGCTCTCAGGGTGAAGGATTGTACGAGCAGTACGTC. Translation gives CASSQGEGLYEQYV.

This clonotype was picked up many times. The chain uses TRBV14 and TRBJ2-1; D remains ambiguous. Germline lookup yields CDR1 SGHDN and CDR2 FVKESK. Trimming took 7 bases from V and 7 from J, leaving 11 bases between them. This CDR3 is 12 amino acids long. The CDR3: CASTDTPNEQFF. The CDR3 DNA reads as TGTGCCAGCACCGACACCCCGAATGAGCAGTTCTTC.

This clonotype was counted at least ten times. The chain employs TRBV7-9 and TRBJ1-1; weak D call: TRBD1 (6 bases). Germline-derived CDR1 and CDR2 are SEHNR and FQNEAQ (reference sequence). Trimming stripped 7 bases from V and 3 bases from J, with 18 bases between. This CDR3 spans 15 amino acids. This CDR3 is CASKLEGEWYTEAFF. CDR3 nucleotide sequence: TGTGCCAGCAAATTAGAGGGGGAATGGTACACTGAAGCTTTCTTT.

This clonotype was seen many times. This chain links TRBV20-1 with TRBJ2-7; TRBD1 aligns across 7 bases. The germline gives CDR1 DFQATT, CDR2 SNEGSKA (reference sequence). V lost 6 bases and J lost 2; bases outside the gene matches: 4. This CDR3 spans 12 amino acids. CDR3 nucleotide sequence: TGCAGTGCGCCCGGGACAGCCTACGAGCAGTACTTC. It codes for CSAPGTAYEQYF.